This T cell receptor beta chain was captured in a study of blood T cell repertoires in COVID-19. Repertoires were generated with immunoSEQ multiplex PCR, while TCRdb's copy carries only in-frame clones and drops some. The sample has over 30,000 clones; roughly 74% are singletons. The CDR3 runs 14 residues. V was pared by 7 bases and J by 2 bases, with 6 bases of the junction left unmatched. Looked up from germline, CDR1 is LNHDA and CDR2 is SQIVND (reference sequence). V and J are TRBV19 and TRBJ2-7; TRBD1 aligns across 9 bases. The clonotype was recovered from an elderly man with active or convalescent COVID-19. The specimen sequenced was peripheral blood. CDR3 sequence reads: CASKSGTGTYEQYF. The CDR3 DNA reads TGTGCCAGTAAAAGCGGGACAGGGACCTACGAGCAGTACTTC.